This TCR beta chain is from a study of regulatory T cells in long-lasting Graves disease. Arm-PCR of CDR3 regions and iRepertoire HTBI primers were used to build TCR beta libraries. TCRdb re-derived calls from the multiplex PCR reads in MiXCR, one entry per CDR3 protein. The sample lists fewer than 450,000 distinct CDR3 sequences; 15% were seen once. Sample time point: newly diagnosed GD, antithyroid drugs for less than 3 months. RNA isolated from PBMCs was used to make the TCR library. At least ten counts were recorded for this clonotype. These data were likewise used in another study, on T cells in Graves' hyperthyroidism and ophthalmopathy.

The sequences come from peripheral blood mononuclear cells (PBMCs), collected at new diagnosis, from a patient treated with antithyroid drugs. The sequence came from a woman in her 40s with Graves disease.

CDR3 in amino acids: CASSLFGTSRYNEQFF. The CDR3 coding sequence is TGTGCCAGCAGCTTATTCGGGACTAGCCGATACAATGAGCAGTTCTTC. The chain is built from TRBV11-3 and TRBJ2-1; 9 nucleotides match TRBD2. Germline V gene lookup returns CDR1 SGHNT and CDR2 YENEEA. V lost 2 bases to trimming and J lost 4 bases; unmatched junction nucleotides: 6. The CDR3 has 16 residues.